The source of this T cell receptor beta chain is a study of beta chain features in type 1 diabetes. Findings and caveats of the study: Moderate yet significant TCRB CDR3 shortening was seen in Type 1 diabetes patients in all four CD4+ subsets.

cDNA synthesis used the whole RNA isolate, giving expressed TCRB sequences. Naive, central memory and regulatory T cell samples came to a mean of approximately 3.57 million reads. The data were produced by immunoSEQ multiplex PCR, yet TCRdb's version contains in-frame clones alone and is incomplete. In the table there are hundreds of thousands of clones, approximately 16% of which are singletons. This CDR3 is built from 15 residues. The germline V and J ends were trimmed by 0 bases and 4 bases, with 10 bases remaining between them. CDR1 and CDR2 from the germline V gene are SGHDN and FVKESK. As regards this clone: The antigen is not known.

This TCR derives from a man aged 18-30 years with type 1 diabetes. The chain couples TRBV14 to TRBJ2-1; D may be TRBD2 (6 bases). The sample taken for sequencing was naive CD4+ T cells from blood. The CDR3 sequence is CASSQDLARYNEQFF. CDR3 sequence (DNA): TGTGCCAGCAGCCAAGATCTAGCGAGGTACAATGAGCAGTTCTTC.